The rows below give T cell receptor beta chains drawn from one sample of a study of CD4 T cells in relation to SARS-CoV-2 and coronaviruses. Their recognized antigens are unknown. The method was immunoSEQ multiplex PCR; TCRdb's version includes in-frame clones alone and lacks a portion of them. Of 20,000 to 25,000 clones listed, around three quarters are singletons. The sample taken for sequencing was CD4+ T cells from PBMCs, cultured in vitro. The receptors here all came from a human donor in good health. CDR3s include the opening cysteine and the closing phenylalanine or tryptophan. The D gene is left open where the match is weak. Size is omitted from some rows. Given values are once, few, many or a class for expanded clones.

v_gene: TRBV24-1
d_gene: NA
abundance: once
j_gene: TRBJ2-3
CDR3nt: TGTGCCACCAGTCCGACGTCGGCATCAGATACGCAGTATTTT
CDR3aa: CATSPTSASDTQYF

v_gene: TRBV5-4
d_gene: NA
abundance: NA
j_gene: TRBJ2-7
CDR3nt: TGTGCCAGCACTCAGAAGGGGGACTCCTACGAGCAGTACTTC
CDR3aa: CASTQKGDSYEQYF

v_gene: TRBV7-2
d_gene: NA
abundance: NA
j_gene: TRBJ1-2
CDR3nt: TGTGCCAGCAGCCCACGGTGGTCTGGCTACACCTTC
CDR3aa: CASSPRWSGYTF

v_gene: TRBV4-1
d_gene: NA
abundance: NA
j_gene: TRBJ2-3
CDR3nt: TGCGCCAGCAGCCAAGGGTGGTTTAGCACAGATACGCAGTATTTT
CDR3aa: CASSQGWFSTDTQYF

v_gene: TRBV6-5
d_gene: NA
abundance: NA
j_gene: TRBJ1-1
CDR3nt: TGTGCCAGCAGTCCCCGACAGGCCCGTGAAGCTTTCTTT
CDR3aa: CASSPRQAREAFF

v_gene: TRBV7-9
d_gene: TRBD1
abundance: NA
j_gene: TRBJ2-7
CDR3nt: TGTGCCAGCAGCCCGGGACAGGGGGCTAGCTCCTACGAGCAGTACTTC
CDR3aa: CASSPGQGASSYEQYF

v_gene: TRBV7-2
d_gene: NA
abundance: NA
j_gene: TRBJ1-5
CDR3nt: TGTGCCAGCAGCTTTGCGGGGGGCGGTCAGCCCCAGCATTTT
CDR3aa: CASSFAGGGQPQHF

v_gene: TRBV3-1/TRBV3-2
d_gene: TRBD1
abundance: once
j_gene: TRBJ2-7
CDR3nt: TGTGCCAGCAGATCGACAGGGTTTGGCGAGCAGTACTTC
CDR3aa: CASRSTGFGEQYF

v_gene: TRBV4-2
d_gene: TRBD2
abundance: NA
j_gene: TRBJ2-7
CDR3nt: TGTGCCAGCAGCCAGGGACTAGCGGGAGCGTGGTCCGAGCAGTACTTC
CDR3aa: CASSQGLAGAWSEQYF

v_gene: TRBV11-2
d_gene: NA
abundance: NA
j_gene: TRBJ2-1
CDR3nt: TGTGCCAGCAGATGGTTGGGCACCGAGCAGTTCTTC
CDR3aa: CASRWLGTEQFF

v_gene: TRBV9
d_gene: NA
abundance: NA
j_gene: TRBJ2-6
CDR3nt: TGTGCCAGCAGCGTAGCCATATTAAGGAGCTCTGGGGCCAACGTCCTGACTTTC
CDR3aa: CASSVAILRSSGANVLTF

v_gene: TRBV18
d_gene: TRBD2
abundance: NA
j_gene: TRBJ2-7
CDR3nt: TGTGCCAGCTCACCCCAAGAGGCGGGGGGCTCCTACGAGCAGTACTTC
CDR3aa: CASSPQEAGGSYEQYF

v_gene: TRBV5-4
d_gene: NA
abundance: NA
j_gene: TRBJ2-7
CDR3nt: TGTGCCAGCAGCTTGGACACATTAACCTACGAGCAGTACTTC
CDR3aa: CASSLDTLTYEQYF

v_gene: TRBV4-2
d_gene: NA
abundance: NA
j_gene: TRBJ1-5
CDR3nt: TGTGCCAGCAGCCAAGGGGGTATCCGTTATAGCAATCAGCCCCAGCATTTT
CDR3aa: CASSQGGIRYSNQPQHF

v_gene: TRBV6-2/TRBV6-3
d_gene: TRBD1
abundance: once
j_gene: TRBJ1-5
CDR3nt: TGTGCCAGCAGTCCGACAGGGGGCGCAGGTCAGCCCCAGCATTTT
CDR3aa: CASSPTGGAGQPQHF

v_gene: TRBV2
d_gene: TRBD2
abundance: NA
j_gene: TRBJ2-3
CDR3nt: TGTGCCAGCACCCTAGCGGGAGGCCGCAATTTT
CDR3aa: CASTLAGGRNF

v_gene: TRBV6-5
d_gene: NA
abundance: NA
j_gene: TRBJ2-3
CDR3nt: TGTGCCAGCAGTTACGGAGCGGTCCCAGGATTGTCGCAGTATTTT
CDR3aa: CASSYGAVPGLSQYF

v_gene: TRBV4-1
d_gene: NA
abundance: NA
j_gene: TRBJ2-5
CDR3nt: TGCGCCAGCAGCCAAGAGGCGTACCTACAAGAGACCCAGTACTTC
CDR3aa: CASSQEAYLQETQYF

v_gene: TRBV2
d_gene: NA
abundance: NA
j_gene: TRBJ2-5
CDR3nt: TGTGCCAGCAGCAGGGACATAAAGACCCAGTACTTC
CDR3aa: CASSRDIKTQYF

v_gene: TRBV9
d_gene: NA
abundance: NA
j_gene: TRBJ2-5
CDR3nt: TGTGCCAGCAGCTTTTCGTCGACAGCACAAGAGACCCAGTACTTC
CDR3aa: CASSFSSTAQETQYF

v_gene: TRBV6-2/TRBV6-3
d_gene: NA
abundance: NA
j_gene: TRBJ2-1
CDR3nt: TGTGCCAGCAGTTACTCCCTTTACAATGAGCAGTTCTTC
CDR3aa: CASSYSLYNEQFF

v_gene: TRBV11-1
d_gene: NA
abundance: NA
j_gene: TRBJ1-1
CDR3nt: TGTGCCAGCAGCCTCCCGATGAACACTGAAGCTTTCTTT
CDR3aa: CASSLPMNTEAFF

v_gene: TRBV4-1
d_gene: TRBD1
abundance: NA
j_gene: TRBJ1-2
CDR3nt: TGCGCCAGCAGCCAAGAGATTAGGGTACAGGGGGCGATTCATGGCTACACCTTC
CDR3aa: CASSQEIRVQGAIHGYTF

v_gene: TRBV28
d_gene: NA
abundance: once
j_gene: TRBJ1-2
CDR3nt: TGTGCCAGCACCACCCGGGCCCTTAACTATGGCTACACCTTC
CDR3aa: CASTTRALNYGYTF

v_gene: TRBV6-5
d_gene: NA
abundance: NA
j_gene: TRBJ2-2
CDR3nt: TGTGCCAGCGCCGGGACACGGATCACCGGGGAGCTGTTTTTT
CDR3aa: CASAGTRITGELFF

v_gene: TRBV29-1
d_gene: NA
abundance: few
j_gene: TRBJ2-7
CDR3nt: TGCAGCGCCAAAATGCAGGGCTTTAGCTCCTACGAGCAGTACTTC
CDR3aa: CSAKMQGFSSYEQYF

v_gene: TRBV5-1
d_gene: NA
abundance: few
j_gene: TRBJ1-5
CDR3nt: TGCGCCAGCAGCTATGGCGGGTCAGTCAATCAGCCCCAGCATTTT
CDR3aa: CASSYGGSVNQPQHF

v_gene: TRBV3-1/TRBV3-2
d_gene: NA
abundance: NA
j_gene: TRBJ1-5
CDR3nt: TGTGCCAGCAGCCAAGGGGGGAGGGGCAATCAGCCCCAGCATTTT
CDR3aa: CASSQGGRGNQPQHF

v_gene: TRBV29-1
d_gene: NA
abundance: once
j_gene: TRBJ2-5
CDR3nt: TGCAGCGTTGAAGATCGGCACAGGATCCCATTCGAGACCCAGTACTTC
CDR3aa: CSVEDRHRIPFETQYF

v_gene: TRBV28
d_gene: TRBD2
abundance: NA
j_gene: TRBJ2-1
CDR3nt: TGTGCCAGCAGTTTATATCTAGCGGGTTACAATGAGCAGTTCTTC
CDR3aa: CASSLYLAGYNEQFF

v_gene: TRBV10-3
d_gene: NA
abundance: NA
j_gene: TRBJ1-1
CDR3nt: TGTGCCATCAACCCGGGGGCGAACACTGAAGCTTTCTTT
CDR3aa: CAINPGANTEAFF

v_gene: TRBV5-1
d_gene: TRBD1
abundance: NA
j_gene: TRBJ1-2
CDR3nt: TGCGCCAGCAGCGAGGATTCGGGACAGGGCAATCATGGCTACACCTTC
CDR3aa: CASSEDSGQGNHGYTF